The present T cell receptor (beta chain) was sequenced within a study of tumor-infiltrating lymphocytes in primary liver carcinoma. Whole-study findings and limits: Each sample was bulk and unsorted; consequently, CD4+ and CD8+ repertoires were not compared. Pairs of tumor regions overlapped more than tumor-adjacent and tumor-blood pairs did. A significantly higher top-250-clone fraction was recorded for tumors than for blood (p = 0.039).

Germline DNA was also extracted, with blood RNA taken from unsorted whole blood. Using a constant-region primer together with ProtoScript II reverse transcriptase, TCR beta cDNA was made from 450 to 600 ng of total RNA. Three nested multiplex PCR rounds, a slightly modified ARM-PCR method, built the TCR beta libraries. Researchers ran the first two PCR rounds for 10 cycles each with TRBV1-TRBV30 forward primers and a C-beta reverse primer. A single record per CDR3 protein comes from TCRdb applying MiXCR to the multiplex PCR reads. The sample records some 320,000 distinct CDR3 sequences, over 55% being singletons. The CDR3 is 13 residues long. Germline CDR1 and CDR2: MNHNS and SASEGT. Comment on this clonotype: Its antigen is not identified.

The clonotype comes from a man aged 35-49 years with primary liver carcinoma and hepatitis B virus infection. The J gene is TRBJ1-1, the V gene TRBV6-1; possible D gene TRBD1, 5 bases. Source material: peripheral blood. Here the CDR3 DNA reads TGTGTTAGCAGTGGGGGGTACGGCACTGAAGCTTTCTTT. It encodes CVSSGGYGTEAFF.